The 10 T cell receptor beta chains reported below all come from one sample, sequenced in a study of blood T cell repertoires in COVID-19. TCRdb's copy holds only in-frame clones and misses some; the assay was immunoSEQ multiplex PCR. Of approximately 75,000 clones listed, roughly four fifths are singletons. Sequencing was done on a sample of peripheral blood. Source of these receptors: a human donor in a cohort sampled during active COVID-19.

The rearrangement joins TRBV18 to TRBJ2-7, with D possibly matching TRBD1 (5 bases). This CDR3 has 16 amino acids. V lost 3 bases and J lost 1, with 16 bases in between. Germline CDR1 reads KGHSH; CDR2 reads LQKENI. The DNA of the CDR3 is TGTGCCAGCTCACCGCAATCAGGGTTGGGTTCCTACGAGCAGTACTTC. It is translated as CASSPQSGLGSYEQYF.

The V call is TRBV20-1, the J call TRBJ1-2; D call uncertain. The length of the CDR3 is 13 residues. CDR1 and CDR2 from the germline V gene are DFQATT and SNEGSKA (reference sequence). Trimming took 3 bases from V and 6 from J, leaving 14 bases between them. The CDR3 DNA reads as TGCAGTGCTAGTGAGCAGGATGTCGATGGCTACACCTTC. Residues: CSASEQDVDGYTF.

This clone came up once. The J gene is TRBJ1-5, the V gene TRBV2; D may be TRBD1 (6 bases). The V gene's germline CDR1 is SNHLY and CDR2 FYNNEI. This CDR3 is built from 16 residues. Trimming removed 6 bases at V and 0 bases at J, with 15 bases between. The CDR3 protein is CASSMQGPHSNQPQHF. The CDR3 DNA reads TGTGCCAGCAGCATGCAGGGGCCGCATAGCAATCAGCCCCAGCATTTT.

V usage is TRBV2 and J usage is TRBJ2-7; TRBD2 might be the D (5 bases). This CDR3 contains 11 residues. Trimming removed 8 bases from V and 6 bases from J, with 11 bases in between. Germline CDR1 SNHLY, CDR2 FYNNEI. This chain's CDR3 is CASGELSEQYF. The CDR3 DNA reads as TGTGCCAGCGGGGAGCTTTCCGAGCAGTACTTC.

The chain employs TRBV10-3 and TRBJ2-5, with D maybe TRBD1 (6 bases). Germline-derived CDR1 and CDR2 are ENHRY and SYGVKD. V was pared by 7 bases and J by 5 bases, with 17 bases between. The CDR3 consists of 14 residues. This CDR3 reads CAITGDRGQETQYF. The CDR3 coding sequence is TGTGCCATCACAGGGGATAGGGGTCAGGAGACCCAGTACTTC.

CDR3 bases: TGTGCCAGCAGCTTACGGGGACAGGCTAGCTCCTATAATTCACCCCTCCACTTT. It yields the protein CASSLRGQASSYNSPLHF. The genes are TRBV11-2 and TRBJ1-6; 8 bases match TRBD1. The germline gives CDR1 SGHAT, CDR2 FQNNGV. The CDR3 is 18 amino acids. After removal of 2 bases from V and 0 bases from J, the junction contained 6 bases not matched to a gene.

The rearrangement uses TRBV30 and TRBJ1-2, with a weak D call TRBD1 (5 bases). Trimming stripped 4 bases from V and 2 bases from J, with 8 bases between. The CDR3 is 12 amino acids. The germline CDR1 and CDR2 sequences are GTSNPN and SVGIG (reference sequence). CDR3 bases: TGTGCCTGGACGAAGGGGAACTATGGCTACACCTTC. Its protein is CAWTKGNYGYTF.

The chain recombines TRBV3-1 (or the pseudogene TRBV3-2) with TRBJ2-3; 14 bases align to TRBD2. Losses at the gene ends were 4 bases for V and 6 bases for J; bases not matched to a gene: 6. Germline CDR1 LGHDT, CDR2 YNNKEL (reference sequence). The CDR3 is 16 residues long. The CDR3 spells CASSPRTSGGRDTQYF. In nucleotides, the CDR3 is TGTGCCAGCAGCCCCCGGACTAGCGGGGGGAGGGATACGCAGTATTTT.

The chain combines TRBV7-9 with TRBJ2-3, with 11 bases aligning to TRBD2. The germline CDR1 and CDR2 sequences are SEHNR and FQNEAQ (reference sequence). The trim removed 3 bases at V and 4 bases at J, leaving 3 bases unmatched. The CDR3 loop spans 15 amino acids. The CDR3 sequence is CASSFSGGAADTQYF. The CDR3 region has the DNA TGTGCCAGCAGCTTTAGCGGGGGGGCAGCAGATACGCAGTATTTT.

This clone came up once. The V call is TRBV5-1, the J call TRBJ2-2; 9 nucleotides line up with TRBD2. V dropped 3 bases and J dropped 7; count of bases not matched to a gene: 7. There are 15 residues in the CDR3. The germline gives CDR1 SGHRS, CDR2 YFSETQ. CDR3 sequence (DNA): TGCGCCAGCAGCTACCTGCGGGGGGGCAACGGGGAGCTGTTTTTT. As protein: CASSYLRGGNGELFF.